The 17 T cell receptor beta chains listed next were all sequenced from one sample in a study of blood T cells in healthy people across ages. Primed by a sample-barcoded 5' primer and a J-beta primer mix, a second PCR proceeded for roughly 7 to 11 cycles. A single record per CDR3 protein comes from TCRdb applying MiXCR to the 5' RACE reads. Of 700,000 to 800,000 distinct CDR3 sequences in the sample, approximately 43% are singletons; the top ten hold around 20%. Sequencing input: blood. These receptors all stem from a woman aged 55-69 years in good health.

The chain employs TRBV28 and TRBJ2-7; D is unresolved. V lost 1 base, J lost 2 bases, and 6 bases lay in between. Per germline, CDR1 MDHEN and CDR2 SYDVKM. This CDR3 comprises 13 residues. CDR3 protein: CASSLSPAYEQYF. Written as DNA, the CDR3 is TGTGCCAGCAGTTTATCTCCCGCCTACGAGCAGTACTTC.

This sequence joins TRBV12-3 or TRBV12-4 and TRBJ1-1, with 8 bases matching TRBD1. This CDR3 has 13 residues. The junction had 6 bases not matched to a gene; V was cut back by 10 bases and J by 2 bases. CDR3 sequence (DNA): TGTGCCAATGGACAGGGAGGCAACACTGAAGCTTTCTTT. Amino acid sequence: CANGQGGNTEAFF.

The DNA of the CDR3 is TGTGCCAGCAGTTTCTACCCCGGACTTCGGAACACTGAAGCTTTCTTT. Its protein is CASSFYPGLRNTEAFF. The gene calls are TRBV12-3 or TRBV12-4 and TRBJ1-1, with D unresolved. Trimming took 3 bases from V and 1 from J, leaving 15 bases between them. The CDR3 runs to 16 residues.

Only a few counts were recorded for this clonotype. This chain links TRBV6-5 with TRBJ2-2; no firm D call. This CDR3 has 14 residues. Trimming took 2 bases from V and 5 from J, leaving 9 bases between them. The germline gives CDR1 MNHEY, CDR2 SVGAGI. For the CDR3, the DNA is TGTGCCAGCAGTTACAGGGATGGAACCGGGGAGCTGTTTTTT. Translated: CASSYRDGTGELFF.

This sequence joins TRBV20-1 and TRBJ1-1; no reliable D call. Trimming stripped 0 bases from V and 0 bases from J, with 11 bases between. The germline CDR1 and CDR2 sequences are DFQATT and SNEGSKA (reference sequence). This CDR3 region has 15 residues. The CDR3 is CSARDIRPMNTEAFF. The CDR3 region has the DNA TGCAGTGCTAGAGATATAAGGCCCATGAACACTGAAGCTTTCTTT.

The chain couples TRBV7-9 to TRBJ2-5; D is possibly TRBD2 (6 bases). The CDR3 loop spans 17 amino acids. Germline V gives CDR1 SEHNR, CDR2 FQNEAQ (reference sequence). V lost 1 base and J lost 11, with 26 bases in between. The CDR3 here is CASSLGRGTDYLNEQYF. The CDR3, as DNA: TGTGCCAGCAGCTTAGGCCGCGGGACTGACTACCTCAATGAGCAGTACTTC. The full variable domain, its missing parts supplied by reference TRBV7-9 and TRBJ2-5, is DTGVSQNPRHKITKRGQNVTFRCDPISEHNRLYWYRQTLGQGPEFLTYFQNEAQLEKSRLLSDRFSAERPKGSFSTLEIQRTEQGDSAMYLCASSLGRGTDYLNEQYFGPGTRLLVL.

Worth noting for this clonotype: One end of the junction does not line up with germline, which may come from a read error. J is TRBJ2-5 and V is TRBV6-5; perhaps D is TRBD1 or TRBD2 (5 bases each). CDR1 and CDR2 from the germline V gene are MNHEY and SVGAGI. CDR3 size: 13 residues. The CDR3 DNA sequence: TGTGCCGGCAGTTGGGGACCCCAAGAGACCCAGTACTTC. Encoded protein: CAGSWGPQETQYF.

There are a few counts of this clonotype. The V call is TRBV6-2 or TRBV6-3, the J call TRBJ1-6; maybe TRBD1 (6 bases). V was shortened by 4 bases and J by 11 bases, with 12 bases between the two germline ends. The CDR3 totals 13 residues. Per germline, CDR1 MNHEY and CDR2 SVGEGT. The CDR3 here is CASSSNRDTPLHF. For the CDR3, the DNA is TGTGCCAGCAGTTCGAACAGGGATACACCCCTCCACTTT.

The chain carries TRBV5-1 and TRBJ2-2; 10 nucleotides line up with TRBD1. Germline-derived CDR1 and CDR2 are SGHRS and YFSETQ. The CDR3 is made up of 21 amino acids. With V trimmed by 1 base and J by 0 bases, 15 bases remained unmatched. CDR3 sequence: CASSLRRGTGVLPANTGELFF. The DNA of the CDR3 is TGCGCCAGCAGCTTGCGCCGCGGGACAGGGGTATTACCCGCGAACACCGGGGAGCTGTTTTTT.

This clonotype has only a few counts. This chain connects TRBV11-3 to TRBJ2-1; possibly TRBD1 for D (6 bases). Germline CDR1 and CDR2: SGHNT and YENEEA. The CDR3 is made up of 15 amino acids. Trimming removed 5 bases at V and 4 bases at J, with 15 bases between. The CDR3 spells CASSVGQFGYNEQFF. CDR3 nucleotides: TGTGCCAGCAGCGTAGGACAGTTTGGGTACAATGAGCAGTTCTTC.

The chain joins TRBV7-9 to TRBJ2-3, with TRBD2 matching over 9 bases. J was trimmed by 6 bases and V by 2 bases; bases with no gene match: 15. This CDR3 is 18 amino acids long. Germline V gene data show CDR1 as SEHNR and CDR2 as FQNEAQ (reference sequence). CDR3 nucleotides: TGTGCCAGCAGCTTAAGGGGGGGGACTAGCTCCAGGTTGGATACGCAGTATTTT. It encodes CASSLRGGTSSRLDTQYF. The full variable domain, with the rest looked up from reference TRBV7-9 and TRBJ2-3, is DTGVSQNPRHKITKRGQNVTFRCDPISEHNRLYWYRQTLGQGPEFLTYFQNEAQLEKSRLLSDRFSAERPKGSFSTLEIQRTEQGDSAMYLCASSLRGGTSSRLDTQYFGPGTRLTVL.

Of note for this clonotype: Compared with germline, one end of the junction differs, possibly owing to a read error. J is TRBJ2-1 and V is TRBV27, with D tentatively TRBD2 (6 bases). The CDR3 is 15 residues long. CDR1 is MNHEY and CDR2 is SMNVEV in the germline V gene (reference sequence). DNA for the CDR3: TGTGCCAGCAGTTTAGGGCGGGGCTCCTACAATGGGCAGTTCTTC. Protein sequence: CASSLGRGSYNGQFF.

V is TRBV3-1 and J is TRBJ2-7; the D is unclear. CDR1 LGHDT and CDR2 YNNKEL come from the germline V gene (reference sequence). V lost 1 base and J lost 9, with 10 bases in between. This CDR3 comprises 12 residues. This CDR3 is CASSQGPLGQYF. In DNA, the CDR3 is TGTGCCAGCAGCCAAGGTCCCCTGGGGCAGTACTTC.

The chain is built from TRBV29-1 and TRBJ2-4; 7 bases align to TRBD1. The DNA matches TRBJ2-5 better at its end, which makes the J call doubtful. Germline values: CDR1 SQVTM, CDR2 ANQGSEA. This CDR3 is 13 amino acids long. The CDR3 sequence: CSVEPGGSETQYF. The CDR3 DNA reads TGCAGCGTTGAGCCAGGGGGTAGCGAGACCCAGTACTTC.

The J gene is TRBJ2-2, the V gene TRBV7-2; weak D call: TRBD1 (7 bases). The CDR3 totals 15 residues. Germline lookup yields CDR1 SGHTA and CDR2 FQGNSA. Trimming cost V 5 bases and J 5 bases, with 15 bases left between them. The CDR3 loop is CASSLQGGRTGELFF. The CDR3 nucleotides read TGTGCCAGCAGCCTGCAGGGGGGAAGGACCGGGGAGCTGTTTTTT.

V gene TRBV12-3 or TRBV12-4 combines with J gene TRBJ2-7; TRBD1 matches at 7 bases. The CDR3 contains 13 residues. The junction had 7 bases not matched to a gene; V was cut back by 6 bases and J by 5 bases. CDR3 bases: TGTGCCAGCAGCTCCAGGGGGACCCACGAGCAGTACTTC. Its translation is CASSSRGTHEQYF.

On this clonotype: A read error may be the cause here, since a much bigger clone is one base away. V usage is TRBV11-2 and J usage is TRBJ2-1; no clear D gene. CDR1 SGHAT and CDR2 FQNNGV come from the germline V gene. V was trimmed by 5 bases and J by 13 bases, leaving 18 bases between them. The CDR3 has 13 residues. The CDR3 nucleotides are TGTGCCAGCAGCCCCCTCCGGGTGAGGACCCAGTTCTTC. Its protein is CASSPLRVRTQFF.